The clone carrying this T cell receptor beta chain has a count of ten or more. TCRdb re-analysed the 5' RACE reads in MiXCR, keeping a single row per CDR3 protein. The sample yields about 99,000 distinct CDR3 sequences, less than 6% seen once. These data come from a study of T cells after yellow fever vaccination. Across the study: Each low-cell-number fraction was prepared by means of SMART-Seq v4 Ultra Low Input.

The V gene lost 0 bases and the J gene lost 5 bases, with 8 bases spanning the gap. The CDR3 runs 13 residues. In germline, CDR1 is SGHRS, CDR2 YFSETQ. The clonotype was recovered from a man between 18 and 35 years old who received the YFV17D yellow fever vaccine. The material was CD8+ T cells sorted from PBMCs, obtained 10 days after the yellow fever booster vaccination. The chain carries TRBV5-1 and TRBJ2-5; D is uncertain. The CDR3 loop is CASSLGVFETQYF. As DNA, the CDR3 is TGCGCCAGCAGCTTGGGGGTGTTCGAGACCCAGTACTTC.